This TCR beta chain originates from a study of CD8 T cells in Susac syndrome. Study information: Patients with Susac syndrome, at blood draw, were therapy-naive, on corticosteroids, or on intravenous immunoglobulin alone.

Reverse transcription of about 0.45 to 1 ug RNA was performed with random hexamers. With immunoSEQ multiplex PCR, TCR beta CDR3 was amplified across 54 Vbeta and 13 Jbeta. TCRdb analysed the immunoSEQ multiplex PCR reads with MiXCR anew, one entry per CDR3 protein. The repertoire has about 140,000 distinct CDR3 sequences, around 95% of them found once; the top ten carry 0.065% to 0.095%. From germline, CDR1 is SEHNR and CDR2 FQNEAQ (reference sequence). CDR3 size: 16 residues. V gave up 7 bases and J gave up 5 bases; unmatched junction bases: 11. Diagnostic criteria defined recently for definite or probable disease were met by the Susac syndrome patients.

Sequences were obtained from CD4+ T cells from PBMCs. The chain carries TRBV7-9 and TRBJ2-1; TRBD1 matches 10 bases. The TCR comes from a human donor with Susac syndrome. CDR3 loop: CASTTRGDRGDNEQFF. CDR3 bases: TGTGCCAGCACCACAAGGGGGGACAGGGGTGACAATGAGCAGTTCTTC.